This T cell receptor (beta chain) came from a study of shared clonotypes between healthy human individuals. The unsorted PBMC replicate PCRs were performed with roughly 300 ng DNA, 25,000 to 30,000 T cell genomes. Assay: immunoSEQ multiplex PCR; the TCRdb copy retains only in-frame clones and omits some. The table has about 490,000 clones, around 80% seen once; the top ten hold 9.5% to 15%. The CDR3 consists of 15 residues. CDR1 is GTSNPN and CDR2 is SVGIG in the germline V gene (reference sequence). The study drew its donors from healthy HIV-negative adults without recent acute infections or vaccinations. This clone was counted a few times. Mismatch with germline at one junction end may stem from a read error.

The sequence derives from a woman aged 40-49 years in good health. Some clones in this sample may be carry-over from other donors' samples. Sequences were obtained from PBMCs. The chain combines TRBV30 with TRBJ2-2, with a weak D call TRBD2 (5 bases). CDR3 DNA: TGTGCCTGGAGTGCGTTCCAGGTGTACACCGGGGAGCCGTTTTTT. Its protein is CAWSAFQVYTGEPFF.